This T cell receptor beta chain derives from a study of blood T cell repertoires in COVID-19. The CDR3 has 14 residues. The V gene lost 1 base and the J gene lost 9 bases, with 13 bases spanning the gap. Germline lookup yields CDR1 LGHDT and CDR2 YNNKEL (reference sequence). Data came from immunoSEQ multiplex PCR; TCRdb stores just in-frame clones and leaves some out. Among some 320,000 clones listed, about 88% were seen once. Cohort placement rested on clinical history that participants reported themselves. Recovered status in Cohort 3 required two negative PCRs, clearance, or symptom resolution. Sequences were obtained from PBMCs or T cells enriched from blood (not recorded which). The chain links TRBV3-1 (or the pseudogene TRBV3-2) to TRBJ2-1, with D maybe TRBD2 (6 bases). This receptor was obtained from a man aged 55 to 69 who had recovered from COVID-19. This chain's CDR3 is CASSQVSGVSEQFF. CDR3 bases: TGTGCCAGCAGCCAAGTTTCGGGAGTTAGTGAGCAGTTCTTC.